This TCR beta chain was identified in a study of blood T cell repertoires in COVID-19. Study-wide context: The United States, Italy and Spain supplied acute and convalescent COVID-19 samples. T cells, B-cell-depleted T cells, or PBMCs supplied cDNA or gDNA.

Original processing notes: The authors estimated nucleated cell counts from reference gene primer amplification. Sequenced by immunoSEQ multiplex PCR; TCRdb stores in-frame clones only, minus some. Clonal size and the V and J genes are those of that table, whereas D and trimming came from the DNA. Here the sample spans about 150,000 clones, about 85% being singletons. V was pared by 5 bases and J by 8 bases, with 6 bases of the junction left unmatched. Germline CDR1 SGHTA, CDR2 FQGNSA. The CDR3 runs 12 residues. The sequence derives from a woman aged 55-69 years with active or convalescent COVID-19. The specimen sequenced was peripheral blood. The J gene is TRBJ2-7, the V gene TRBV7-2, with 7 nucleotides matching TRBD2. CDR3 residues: CASSQETSKQYF. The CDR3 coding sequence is TGTGCCAGCAGCCAAGAGACTAGCAAGCAGTACTTC.